This T cell receptor beta chain was captured in a study of shared clonotypes between healthy human individuals. Terminally differentiated effector memory CD45RA+ cells were excluded from the naive CD8 cells, which were CD45RO-negative and positively selected for CCR7. Worth noting for this clone: Its specificity is not known.

This CDR3 contains 14 residues. Germline V CDR1 and CDR2: MDHEN, SYDVKM. The V end lost 2 bases, the J end lost 4 bases, and 12 bases lay between the germline ends. TCRdb's table, derived via immunoSEQ multiplex PCR, lists solely in-frame clones and lacks some. The sample lists roughly 2.1 million clones, approximately 94% seen once, with under 2% in the top ten. Study results and limitations: Sharing across four donors was highest in naive CD4 (around 5%) and lowest in memory CD8 (around 0.4%).

The receptor was isolated from a young man in good health. Some clones in this sample may be carry-over from other donors' samples. J is TRBJ2-7 and V is TRBV28; tentatively, D is TRBD1 or TRBD2 (5 bases each). The sample taken for sequencing was naive CD8+ T cells from PBMCs. The CDR3 DNA follows: TGTGCCAGCAGTTTACCTTCGGGGACGTACGAGCAGTACTTC. This translates into CASSLPSGTYEQYF. The full variable domain, with the rest looked up from reference TRBV28 and TRBJ2-7, is DVKVTQSSRYLVKRTGEKVFLECVQDMDHENMFWYRQDPGLGLRLIYFSYDVKMKEKGDIPEGYSVSREKKERFSLILESASTNQTSMYLCASSLPSGTYEQYFGPGTRLTVT.